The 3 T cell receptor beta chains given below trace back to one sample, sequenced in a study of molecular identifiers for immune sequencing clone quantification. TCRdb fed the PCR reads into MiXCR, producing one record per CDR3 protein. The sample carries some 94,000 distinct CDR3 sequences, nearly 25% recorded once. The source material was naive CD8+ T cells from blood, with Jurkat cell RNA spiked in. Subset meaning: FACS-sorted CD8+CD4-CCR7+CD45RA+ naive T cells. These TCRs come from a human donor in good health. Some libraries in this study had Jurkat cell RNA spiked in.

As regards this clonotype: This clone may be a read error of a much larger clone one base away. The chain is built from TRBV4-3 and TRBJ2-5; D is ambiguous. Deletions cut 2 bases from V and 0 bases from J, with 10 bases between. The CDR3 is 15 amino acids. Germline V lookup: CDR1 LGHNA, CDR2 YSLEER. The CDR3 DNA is TGCGCCAGCAGCCAATATCTAGAGTACCAAGAGACCCAGTACTTC. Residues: CASSQYLEYQETQYF.

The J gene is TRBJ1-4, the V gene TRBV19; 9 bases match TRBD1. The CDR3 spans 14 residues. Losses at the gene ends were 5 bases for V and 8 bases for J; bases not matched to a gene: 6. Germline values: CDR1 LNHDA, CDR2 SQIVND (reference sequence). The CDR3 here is CASSWGQGPEKLFF. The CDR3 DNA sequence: TGTGCCAGTAGTTGGGGACAGGGTCCCGAAAAACTGTTTTTT.

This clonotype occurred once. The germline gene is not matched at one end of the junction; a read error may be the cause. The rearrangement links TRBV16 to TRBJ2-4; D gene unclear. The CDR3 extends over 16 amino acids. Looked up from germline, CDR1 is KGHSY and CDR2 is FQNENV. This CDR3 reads CASCQSSTEGKNIQYF. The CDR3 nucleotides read TGTGCCAGCTGCCAATCGTCGACCGAAGGAAAAAACATTCAGTACTTC.